The clone carrying this TCR beta chain was seen a few times. The sample comes from a study of patients and donors after allogeneic stem cell transplantation. TCRdb processed the RT-PCR reads anew with MiXCR; each CDR3 protein has one entry. The data show about 31,000 distinct CDR3 sequences, with approximately 6.3% seen just once and 34% held by the top ten. CDR1 and CDR2 from the germline V gene are DFQATT and SNEGSKA (reference sequence). The CDR3 is made up of 14 amino acids. The germline V and J ends were trimmed by 1 base and 2 bases, with 12 bases remaining between them. The sequenced sample consisted of blood, either unsorted or a sorted T cell fraction (not recorded which). The chain has TRBV20-1 and TRBJ2-7, with D possibly being TRBD2 (5 bases). This TCR derives from a human donor who was either an allogeneic HSCT recipient or a stem cell or donor lymphocyte infusion donor (not recorded which). It is not recorded whose cells these are; they may come from a transplant donor. The CDR3 reads CSARVLEGAYEQYF. The CDR3 DNA follows: TGCAGTGCTAGAGTTCTTGAGGGAGCCTACGAGCAGTACTTC.